Presented here are 3 T cell receptor beta chains from one specimen sequenced in a study of beta chain features in type 1 diabetes. The study, taken as a whole, reports: Within each of all four CD4+ subsets, Type 1 diabetes patients had TCRB CDR3s that were moderately but significantly shorter.

The whole isolated RNA underwent reverse transcription, so sequencing captured expressed TCRB transcripts. Assay: immunoSEQ multiplex PCR; the TCRdb copy retains only in-frame clones and omits some. Here the sample spans hundreds of thousands of clones, over 12% being singletons. Their recognized antigens are unknown. The sample was naive CD4+ T cells from blood. The receptors originated from a man aged 18 to 30 with type 1 diabetes.

The chain carries TRBV7-2 and TRBJ2-5, with no clear D. From germline, CDR1 is SGHTA and CDR2 FQGNSA. CDR3 length equals 14 residues. Trimming stripped 4 bases from V and 4 bases from J, with 13 bases between. CDR3 coding DNA: TGTGCCAGCAGCTCCTCTCAAACTCTAGAGACCCAGTACTTC. Amino acid sequence: CASSSSQTLETQYF.

CDR3 region: CSANRNYEQYF. The CDR3 DNA reads TGCAGTGCTAACAGAAACTACGAGCAGTACTTC. The rearrangement uses TRBV20-1 and TRBJ2-7; D ambiguous. Trimming stripped 4 bases from V and 3 bases from J, with 7 bases between. CDR1 and CDR2 from the germline V gene are DFQATT and SNEGSKA (reference sequence). This CDR3 has 11 residues.

This sequence joins TRBV7-9 and TRBJ1-6, with D hard to call. The CDR3 is 14 amino acids. The germline V and J ends were trimmed by 1 base and 6 bases, with 7 bases remaining between them. Germline V gives CDR1 SEHNR, CDR2 FQNEAQ (reference sequence). The CDR3 reads CASSLGTVNSPLHF. For the CDR3, the DNA is TGTGCCAGCAGCTTAGGGACGGTTAATTCACCCCTCCACTTT.